The clone carrying this TCR beta chain has ten or more counts. Its target is not known. The data were obtained in a study of neurological immune-mediated disorders. Documented time point: longitudinal time-point 2. For the unsorted libraries, 2 million PBMCs stored at -80 C served as input. The cDNA was generated by 5'RACE with 10-nucleotide random UMIs. Every sequencing run returned over 190 million TCR-beta sequences, which were derived from 15-18 subjects. TCRdb used MiXCR to reprocess the 5' RACE reads, holding one entry per CDR3 protein. The sample records some 100,000 distinct CDR3 sequences, less than 15% being singletons. The study, taken as a whole, reports: Healthy controls had more TCR clonal expansion than multiple sclerosis, which showed the least, whereas HTLV-1-associated myelopathy showed the most.

This CDR3 comprises 14 residues. CDR1 and CDR2 from the germline V gene are MDHEN and SYDVKM. V lost 6 bases and J lost 3, with 14 bases in between. The TCR originated in a female donor with HTLV-1-associated myelopathy (HAM/TSP). Sequencing was performed on PBMCs. The chain has TRBV28 and TRBJ1-1; the D is unclear. The DNA for the CDR3 is TGTGCCAGCAGACCGTCACCTTGGGACACTGAAGCTTTCTTT. Translation gives CASRPSPWDTEAFF.